The clone carrying this T cell receptor beta chain was seen a handful of times. V trimming: 5 bases; J trimming: 9 bases; junction bases outside the gene matches: 13. Germline assignment: CDR1 SGHTA and CDR2 FQGNSA. The CDR3 has 15 amino acids. TCRdb reprocessed the 5' RACE reads via MiXCR and lists one record per CDR3 protein. The data show about 730,000 distinct CDR3 sequences, with less than 25% seen just once and approximately 4.3% held by the top ten. This sample is drawn from a study of identical twins. A further study also used this sample, focusing on T cells expressing NK-cell markers. That source notes: Once again these clonotypes came out on top in the CD3+CD56-NKG2C+ fraction of a few donors.

The V call is TRBV7-2, the J call TRBJ2-1; 7 nucleotides align to TRBD2. The source material was PBMCs. The sequence was collected from a woman aged 18-29 years in good health. CDR3 sequence (DNA): TGTGCCAGCAGCGCCGGGACTACGCTTGAGGCTGAGCAGTTCTTC. Amino acids: CASSAGTTLEAEQFF.